Presented here are 26 T cell receptor beta chains from one specimen sequenced in a study of OX40 agonist ivuxolimab in advanced cancers. The method was immunoSEQ multiplex PCR; TCRdb's version includes in-frame clones alone and lacks a portion of them. The table lists under 85,000 clones, 93% of them singletons. The sequencing used CD4+ or CD8+ T cells sorted from blood, collected in a trial of the OX40 agonist ivuxolimab. The receptors here all came from an adult with an advanced solid tumor such as melanoma, head and neck, liver or kidney cancer.

The chain joins TRBV7-9 to TRBJ2-7, with a possible D match to TRBD2 (6 bases). Germline V gene data show CDR1 as SEHNR and CDR2 as FQNEAQ (reference sequence). V shed 3 bases and J shed 6 bases, with 18 bases lying between them. The CDR3 loop spans 15 amino acids. CDR3 in amino acids: CASSLLSSSGVEQYF. The DNA of the CDR3 is TGTGCCAGCAGCTTGTTAAGTTCCTCGGGGGTCGAGCAGTACTTC.

This clone was recorded only once. This rearrangement joins TRBV7-9 to TRBJ2-7; 7 nucleotides align to TRBD1. Losses at the gene ends were 4 bases for V and 3 bases for J; bases not matched to a gene: 6. The CDR3 is 14 amino acids. CDR1 is SEHNR and CDR2 is FQNEAQ in the germline V gene (reference sequence). The CDR3 nucleotides read TGTGCCAGCAGCTGGGACAGAAGGAGCTACGAGCAGTACTTC. This translates into CASSWDRRSYEQYF.

This chain joins TRBV19 and TRBJ1-2; weak D call: TRBD1 (6 bases). Germline-derived CDR1 and CDR2 are LNHDA and SQIVND (reference sequence). V lost 2 bases and J 6 bases, leaving 10 bases between the germline ends. The CDR3 has 13 amino acids. The CDR3 reads CASSITTGNGYTF. The CDR3, as DNA: TGTGCCAGTAGTATAACCACAGGGAATGGCTACACCTTC.

The rearrangement uses TRBV2 and TRBJ2-1, with 9 bases fitting TRBD2. Germline assignment: CDR1 SNHLY and CDR2 FYNNEI. The ends lost 3 bases at V and 7 bases at J; junction bases unmatched: 7. The CDR3 is 15 residues long. The CDR3 here is CASSDFAGGLNEQFF. In DNA form, the CDR3 reads TGTGCCAGCAGTGACTTTGCGGGAGGGCTAAATGAGCAGTTCTTC. The complete variable domain, with remaining parts taken from reference TRBV2 and TRBJ2-1, reads EPEVTQTPSHQVTQMGQEVILRCVPISNHLYFYWYRQILGQKVEFLVSFYNNEISEKSEIFDDQFSVERPDGSNFTLKIRSTKLEDSAMYFCASSDFAGGLNEQFFGPGTRLTVL.

The V gene is TRBV2, the J gene TRBJ2-7, with a tentative D call TRBD2 (5 bases). Germline CDR1 reads SNHLY; CDR2 reads FYNNEI. This CDR3 is built from 15 residues. The V and J ends lost 1 base and 3 bases respectively, with 13 bases between them. CDR3 DNA: TGTGCCAGCAGTGAAGTTGGAGGAGGCATCTACGAGCAGTACTTC. This encodes CASSEVGGGIYEQYF.

The chain couples TRBV10-2 to TRBJ2-1, with 7 positions matching TRBD2. The CDR3 length is 13 residues. CDR1 is WSHSY and CDR2 is SAAADI in the germline V gene. After removal of 2 bases from V and 13 bases from J, the junction contained 8 bases not matched to a gene. The CDR3 DNA sequence: TGCGCCAGCAGTGAGGGGCTAGCGGAGGTACAGTTCTTC. Amino acid sequence: CASSEGLAEVQFF.

The chain employs TRBV4-2 and TRBJ1-4; perhaps TRBD1 as D (6 bases). CDR1 is LGHNA and CDR2 is YNFKEQ in the germline V gene. This CDR3 region has 16 residues. Trimming removed 2 bases from V and 5 bases from J, with 15 bases in between. This chain's CDR3 is CASSQLHREGNEKLFF. CDR3 sequence (DNA): TGTGCCAGCAGCCAACTACACAGGGAGGGCAATGAAAAACTGTTTTTT.

The chain recombines TRBV15 with TRBJ1-1; tentatively, D is TRBD1 (6 bases). Per the germline V gene, CDR1 is LNHNV and CDR2 is YYDKDF (reference sequence). This CDR3 is built from 13 residues. The ends were cut back, 5 bases at V and 0 bases at J, with 7 bases in the middle. The CDR3 DNA reads TGTGCCACCAGCCCAGGGGTGAACACTGAAGCTTTCTTT. As protein: CATSPGVNTEAFF. The full variable domain, rest sourced from reference TRBV15 and TRBJ1-1, is DAMVIQNPRYQVTQFGKPVTLSCSQTLNHNVMYWYQQKSSQAPKLLFHYYDKDFNNEADTPDNFQSRRPNTSFCFLDIRSPGLGDTAMYLCATSPGVNTEAFFGQGTRLTVV.

The chain couples TRBV4-1 to TRBJ2-5, with a possible D match to TRBD2 (5 bases). This CDR3 has 15 amino acids. V lost 1 base and J 5 bases, leaving 14 bases between the germline ends. The germline V gene encodes CDR1 MGHRA and CDR2 YSYEKL. The CDR3 bases are TGCGCCAGCAGCCAAGTGGACTCCCGGCCGGAGACCCAGTACTTC. Translating it yields CASSQVDSRPETQYF.

DNA for the CDR3: TGTGCCAGCAGCTTCGGACAGGCGGGTAATCAGCCCCAGCATTTT. It specifies CASSFGQAGNQPQHF. This sequence joins TRBV5-8 and TRBJ1-5; 7 nucleotides match TRBD1. V trimming: 2 bases; J trimming: 4 bases; junction bases outside the gene matches: 6. Germline V CDR1 and CDR2: SGHTS, YDEGEE. The CDR3 length is 15 residues.

The CDR3, as DNA: TGTGCCAGCAGCCTCGGACAGGGTGGCTACGAGCAGTACTTC. Its protein product is CASSLGQGGYEQYF. The rearrangement links TRBV13 to TRBJ2-7, with TRBD1 matching over 8 bases. V dropped 5 bases and J dropped 3; count of bases not matched to a gene: 6. Germline V gene data show CDR1 as PRHDT and CDR2 as FYEKMQ (reference sequence). This CDR3 is built from 14 residues.

V usage is TRBV2 and J usage is TRBJ2-7; 8 positions match TRBD2. Germline V CDR1 and CDR2: SNHLY, FYNNEI. The CDR3 has 15 residues. V shed 2 bases, J shed 5 bases, and the junction held 8 bases outside the gene matches. In DNA form, the CDR3 reads TGTGCCAGCAGTGAACCCCAGCGGGGGTCCCACGAGCAGTACTTC. Its translation is CASSEPQRGSHEQYF.

The J gene is TRBJ2-1, the V gene TRBV7-9; TRBD2 is a possible D gene (6 bases). Germline CDR1 reads SEHNR; CDR2 reads FQNEAQ (reference sequence). The length of the CDR3 is 13 residues. Trimming removed 2 bases from V and 8 bases from J, with 10 bases in between. DNA of the CDR3: TGTGCCAGCAGCTTACCAGGGAGGCATGAGCAGTTCTTC. Translating gives CASSLPGRHEQFF.

The gene calls are TRBV6-5 and TRBJ1-1, with 12 positions matching TRBD1. Germline V gene lookup returns CDR1 MNHEY and CDR2 SVGAGI. The ends lost 5 bases at V and 5 bases at J; junction bases unmatched: 6. The CDR3 length is 15 residues. CDR3 nucleotides: TGTGCCAGCAGTGGGACAGGGGGCGCGAGGACTGAAGCTTTCTTT. It specifies CASSGTGGARTEAFF.

This clone is a singleton in its sample. The J gene is TRBJ1-5, the V gene TRBV5-5, with D maybe TRBD1 (6 bases). Germline V gene sequence: CDR1 SGHKS, CDR2 YYEKEE (reference sequence). Trimming pared 6 bases from V and 3 bases from J, leaving 16 bases between. The CDR3 has 15 residues. In DNA, the CDR3 is TGTGCCAGCACCACCGCGGGGGCGAACAATCAGCCCCAGCATTTT. Protein product: CASTTAGANNQPQHF.

J is TRBJ2-3 and V is TRBV4-1; TRBD2 is a possible D gene (5 bases). The germline V gene has CDR1 MGHRA and CDR2 YSYEKL. V lost 4 bases and J lost 2, with 16 bases in between. The length of the CDR3 is 16 residues. The CDR3 nucleotides read TGCGCCAGCAGCCTAAACGGGGAACCAAACACAGATACGCAGTATTTT. It specifies CASSLNGEPNTDTQYF.

This rearrangement joins TRBV28 to TRBJ2-3; a weak D match, TRBD1 (5 bases). V lost 2 bases, J lost 2 bases, and 8 bases lay in between. The germline V gene encodes CDR1 MDHEN and CDR2 SYDVKM. This CDR3 has 14 amino acids. The CDR3 DNA reads TGTGCCAGCAGTTTAAACAGGCCCACAGATACGCAGTATTTT. It specifies CASSLNRPTDTQYF.

This chain joins TRBV27 and TRBJ1-5, with 7 bases lining up with TRBD1. CDR3 length: 14 amino acids. Per germline, CDR1 MNHEY and CDR2 SMNVEV (reference sequence). With V trimmed by 6 bases and J by 7 bases, 9 bases remained unmatched. The CDR3 protein is CASRNRGGGQPQHF. CDR3 DNA: TGTGCCAGCAGGAACAGGGGTGGGGGGCAGCCCCAGCATTTT.

This sequence joins TRBV27 and TRBJ2-3; no firm D call. The V end lost 3 bases, the J end lost 1 base, and 11 bases lay between the germline ends. The CDR3 consists of 15 residues. Germline V CDR1 and CDR2: MNHEY, SMNVEV (reference sequence). The CDR3 DNA follows: TGTGCCAGCAGTTTCATCGGTCGTGGCACAGATACGCAGTATTTT. Protein product: CASSFIGRGTDTQYF.

The V gene is TRBV9, the J gene TRBJ2-1; 7 nucleotides line up with TRBD2. Germline V gene sequence: CDR1 SGDLS, CDR2 YYNGEE. This CDR3 has 14 amino acids. V lost 4 bases, J lost 3 bases, and 4 bases stayed unmatched. This CDR3 is CASSPPGGYNEQFF. In nucleotides, the CDR3 is TGTGCCAGCAGCCCCCCGGGGGGCTACAATGAGCAGTTCTTC.

The chain employs TRBV9 and TRBJ2-1, with 8 positions matching TRBD2. The CDR3 is 17 amino acids. Germline V CDR1 and CDR2: SGDLS, YYNGEE. V dropped 3 bases and J dropped 0; count of bases not matched to a gene: 8. The CDR3 bases are TGTGCCAGCAGCGCTCTTAGGACTAGCCCCTCCTACAATGAGCAGTTCTTC. It translates to CASSALRTSPSYNEQFF.

The V call is TRBV6-1, the J call TRBJ2-7, with unresolved D. Per the germline V gene, CDR1 is MNHNS and CDR2 is SASEGT. The V end lost 2 bases, the J end lost 6 bases, and 11 bases lay between the germline ends. The CDR3 runs to 13 residues. This CDR3 is CASSERNWGEQYF. CDR3 bases: TGTGCCAGCAGTGAACGGAACTGGGGCGAGCAGTACTTC.

The chain combines TRBV6-5 with TRBJ1-1, with D possibly TRBD1 on 5 matching bases. V shed 2 bases and J shed 8 bases, with 15 bases lying between them. Germline loops: CDR1 MNHEY, CDR2 SVGAGI. This CDR3 has 14 residues. CDR3 sequence reads: CASSYGEGAGEAFF. The CDR3 DNA is TGTGCCAGCAGTTACGGGGAAGGGGCGGGGGAAGCTTTCTTT.

This rearrangement joins TRBV5-1 to TRBJ2-7; 14 bases map to TRBD2. The length of the CDR3 is 17 residues. The germline CDR1 and CDR2 sequences are SGHRS and YFSETQ. V lost 5 bases, J lost 3 bases, and 10 bases stayed unmatched. The CDR3 DNA follows: TGCGCCAGCAGGTCCGGGACTAGCGGGAGAAAAGACTACGAGCAGTACTTC. It specifies CASRSGTSGRKDYEQYF. Together with reference TRBV5-1 and TRBJ2-7, the CDR3 gives the full variable domain: KAGVTQTPRYLIKTRGQQVTLSCSPISGHRSVSWYQQTPGQGLQFLFEYFSETQRNKGNFPGRFSGRQFSNSRSEMNVSTLELGDSALYLCASRSGTSGRKDYEQYFGPGTRLTVT.

The J gene is TRBJ2-1, the V gene TRBV6-1; D might be TRBD2 (5 bases). The CDR3 has 21 amino acids. V lost 2 bases and J 4 bases, leaving 30 bases between the germline ends. CDR1 and CDR2 (germline): MNHNS, SASEGT. CDR3 residues: CASSEQQDGIRYRGAYNEQFF. The CDR3 nucleotides are TGTGCCAGCAGTGAACAACAAGACGGGATCAGATACCGGGGAGCTTACAATGAGCAGTTCTTC.

The rearrangement uses TRBV13 and TRBJ2-5, with 11 nucleotides matching TRBD1. Germline V gives CDR1 PRHDT, CDR2 FYEKMQ (reference sequence). The CDR3 covers 14 residues. Losses at the gene ends were 5 bases for V and 4 bases for J; bases not matched to a gene: 3. CDR3 DNA sequence: TGTGCCAGCAGCCCCGGGACAGGGGGAGAGACCCAGTACTTC. Amino acids: CASSPGTGGETQYF.